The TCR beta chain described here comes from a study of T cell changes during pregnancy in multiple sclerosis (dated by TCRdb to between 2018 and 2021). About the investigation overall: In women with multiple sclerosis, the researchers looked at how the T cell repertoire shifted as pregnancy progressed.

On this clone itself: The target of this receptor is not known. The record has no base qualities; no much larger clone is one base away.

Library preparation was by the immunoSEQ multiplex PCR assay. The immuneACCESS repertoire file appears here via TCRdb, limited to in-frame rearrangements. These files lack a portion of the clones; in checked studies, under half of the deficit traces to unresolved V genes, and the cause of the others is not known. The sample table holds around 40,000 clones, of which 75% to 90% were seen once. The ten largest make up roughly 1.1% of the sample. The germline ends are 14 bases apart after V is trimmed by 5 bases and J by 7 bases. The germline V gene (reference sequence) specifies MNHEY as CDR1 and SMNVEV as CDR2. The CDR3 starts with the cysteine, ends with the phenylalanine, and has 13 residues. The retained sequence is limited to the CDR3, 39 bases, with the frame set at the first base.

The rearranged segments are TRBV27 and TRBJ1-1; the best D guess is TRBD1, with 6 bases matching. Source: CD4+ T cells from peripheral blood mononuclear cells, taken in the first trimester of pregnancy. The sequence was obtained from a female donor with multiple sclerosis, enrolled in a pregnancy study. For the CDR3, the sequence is CASSRIRGSEAFF. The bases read TGTGCCAGCAGTCGAATCAGGGGCAGTGAAGCTTTCTTT.